This entry is about one T cell receptor beta chain. Its recognized antigen is unknown. Per-base quality was not reported, and no clone a single base away is much larger than it. The collaborating institutions used their own protocols to collect whole blood in K2EDTA tubes. Collaborator samples were shipped for TCRbeta analysis as frozen whole blood, isolated PBMCs, or DNA extracted from either sample type. This sample was taken from a study of blood T cell repertoires in COVID-19 (dated by TCRdb to 2018 to 2021). As for the study more broadly: The collaborator samples originated in the United States, Italy and Spain and spanned the acute and convalescent phases of COVID-19. Samples were obtained from the ongoing ImmuneRACE study (first 160 participants) and from some 1,300 subjects provided by 6 global collaborators. The prospective study material was composed of cDNA or gDNA derived from T cells, B-cell-depleted T cells, or PBMCs. The sample metadata nearly always contained a de-identified subject ID, COVID-19 status, age in years and sex. HLA class I and class II types, where available, came from metadata supplied by the sample provider rather than from assay-based typing. Deeply sampled blood TCRbeta repertoires from subjects exposed to, actively infected with, or recovered from COVID-19 were included in the dataset. A freely available public database, intended as a resource for researchers studying the immune response to SARS-CoV-2, is where the repertoires were released.

TCRbeta CDR3 regions were amplified from genomic DNA by means of the immunoSEQ Assay, a bias-controlled multiplex PCR. The original pipeline was this. Nucleated cell counts per sample were estimated from amplification of reference gene primers within the assay. To quantify the absolute abundance of each unique TCRbeta CDR3 rearrangement, sequence reads were collapsed and filtered. For each sample, productive Simpson clonality was calculated as the square root of Simpson's diversity index across productive rearrangements. TCRdb took over this immuneACCESS table, retaining in-frame rearrangements with V and J assigned. Such tables are incomplete; in checked studies, under half of the missing clones stem from an unresolved V gene, and the remainder is unexplained. The DNA was the basis for D and trimming; V, J and clone size are from that table. The sample includes some 120,000 clones, with approximately 88% observed a single time. Together, the top ten hold less than 8% of the sample.

The CDR3 sequence holds 15 residues, the cysteine and phenylalanine included. Only CDR3 DNA remains: 45 bases, in frame from the first base. CDR1 and CDR2 are drawn from the germline V gene: MNHEY, SVGAGI. At the junction V is shortened by 7 bases and J by 8 bases; bases outside the gene matches: 12. What the study reported, not specific to this receptor: How much clinical and demographic metadata was included differed by source and by participant, and the metadata was provided uncurated.

The clonotype originates from a man in his fifties or sixties with acute or convalescent COVID-19. The chain employs TRBV6-5 and TRBJ1-2; the junction holds 11 bases that match TRBD1. Sequences were obtained from peripheral blood. The CDR3 region: CASTPSGQGAGGYTF. The DNA sequence is TGTGCCAGCACACCCTCCGGACAGGGGGCGGGCGGCTACACCTTC.